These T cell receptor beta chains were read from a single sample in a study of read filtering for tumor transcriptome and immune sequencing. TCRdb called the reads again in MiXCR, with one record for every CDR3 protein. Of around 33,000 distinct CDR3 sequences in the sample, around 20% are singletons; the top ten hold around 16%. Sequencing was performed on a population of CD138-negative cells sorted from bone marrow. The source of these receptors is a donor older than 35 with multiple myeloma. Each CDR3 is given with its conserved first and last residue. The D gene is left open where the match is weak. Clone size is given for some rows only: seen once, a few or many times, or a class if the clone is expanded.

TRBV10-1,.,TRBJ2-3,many,TGCGCCAGCAGTCCCGACGCGGCCACAGATACGCAGTATTTT,CASSPDAATDTQYF
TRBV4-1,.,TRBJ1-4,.,TGCGCCAGCAGCCAATCCCCCGGCCAGACCCTCAATGAAAAACTGTTTTTT,CASSQSPGQTLNEKLFF
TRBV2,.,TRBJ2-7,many,TGTGCCAGCAAAGAGGGCCAGGAGCAGTACTTC,CASKEGQEQYF
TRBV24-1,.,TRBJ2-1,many,TGTGCCACCAGTGATAGCGGGTTATACAATGAGCAGTTCTTC,CATSDSGLYNEQFF
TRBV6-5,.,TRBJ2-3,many,TGTGCCAGCAGTTACTCGGCCCAGCCCGCAGATACGCAGTATTTT,CASSYSAQPADTQYF
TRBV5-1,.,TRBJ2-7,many,TGCGCCAGCAGCCGCCGGTCCGACTACGAGCAGTACTTC,CASSRRSDYEQYF
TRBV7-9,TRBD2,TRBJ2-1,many,TGTGCCAGCAGCCAGCGGGACGTCATTCACAATGAGCAGTTCTTC,CASSQRDVIHNEQFF
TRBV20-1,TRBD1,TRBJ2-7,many,TGCAGTGCTTTCAGGACAGGAACCTACGAGCAGTACTTC,CSAFRTGTYEQYF
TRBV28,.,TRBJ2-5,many,TGTGCCAGCAGTGAGATTAGGCAGGGCCAAGAGACCCAGTACTTC,CASSEIRQGQETQYF
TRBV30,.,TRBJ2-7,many,TGTGCCTGGAGTGGGTCGACTACCAACAAGTACGAGCAGTACTTC,CAWSGSTTNKYEQYF
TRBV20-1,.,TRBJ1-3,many,TGCAGTGCTATTAGAGGGACTGGAAACACCATATATTTT,CSAIRGTGNTIYF
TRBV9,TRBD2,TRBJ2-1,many,TGTGCCAGCAGCGTCGGAACCCTAGCGGGAGGTCCTGGTGAGCAGTTCTTC,CASSVGTLAGGPGEQFF
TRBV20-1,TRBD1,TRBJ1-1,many,TGCAGTGCTCCCGGGACAGGGGCTAAAAAAATGAACACTGAAGCTTTCTTT,CSAPGTGAKKMNTEAFF
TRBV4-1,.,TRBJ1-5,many,TGCGCCAGCAGCCAAGATCTCGACGGCTGGCAGCCCCAGCATTTT,CASSQDLDGWQPQHF
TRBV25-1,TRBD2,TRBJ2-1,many,TGTGCCAGCAGTGAATTTGGGCTAGCGGGAGTGAATGAGCAGTTCTTC,CASSEFGLAGVNEQFF
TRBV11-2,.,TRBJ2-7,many,TGTGCCAGCAGCTTAGGGATCCGCTACGAGCAGTACTTC,CASSLGIRYEQYF
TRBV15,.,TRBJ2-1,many,TGTGCCACCAGCATACAGGGCGGCGATGAGCAGTTCTTC,CATSIQGGDEQFF
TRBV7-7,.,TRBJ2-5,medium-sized,TGTGCTAGCAGCGATGGACATGGGGAGACCCAGTACTTC,CASSDGHGETQYF
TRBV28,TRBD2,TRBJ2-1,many,TGTGCCAGCAAAGATGGCGGGGGGAACAATGAGCAGTTCTTC,CASKDGGGNNEQFF
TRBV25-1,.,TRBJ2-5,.,TGTGCCAGCAGTCTCCCCACAAGGACAGTTCCTACCCAGTATTTC,CASSLPTRTVPTQYF
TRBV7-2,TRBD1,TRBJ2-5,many,TGTGCCAGCAGCTCGAGGACAGGGTACCAAGAGACCCAGTACTTC,CASSSRTGYQETQYF
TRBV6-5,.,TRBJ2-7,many,TGTGCCAGCAGTATCGGGACAATTATGGACGAGCAGTACTTC,CASSIGTIMDEQYF
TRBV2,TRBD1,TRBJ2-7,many,TGTGCCAGCACCCAGGGGGCCTACGAGCAGTACTTC,CASTQGAYEQYF
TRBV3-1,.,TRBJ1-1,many,TGTGCCAGCAGCCTTAACGTGCCCGGGGCAGGAAAAAGGTTT,CASSLNVPGAGKRF
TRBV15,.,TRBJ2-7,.,TGTGCCACCAGCGGTTACGGCGGAACCTACGAGCGGTACTTC,CATSGYGGTYERYF
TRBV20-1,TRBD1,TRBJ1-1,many,TGCAGTGCTAGACAGGGGGCTTACACTGAAGCTTTCTTT,CSARQGAYTEAFF
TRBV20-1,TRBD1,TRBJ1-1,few,TGCAGTGCTCGACCGGGACAGGGTGAAGCTTTCTTT,CSARPGQGEAFF
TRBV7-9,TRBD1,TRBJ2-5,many,TGTGCCAGCAGCTTAGAAGGGGGCGCGTTAAGAGAGACCCAGTACTTC,CASSLEGGALRETQYF
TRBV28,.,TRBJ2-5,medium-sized,TGTGCCAGCAGTTTCATCCCTCAGTTAGGACAACACCAAGAGACCCAGTACTTC,CASSFIPQLGQHQETQYF
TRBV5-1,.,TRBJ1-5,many,TGCGCCAGCAGCTTGGACGGGGGAGGGAGCAATCAGCCCCAGCATTTT,CASSLDGGGSNQPQHF
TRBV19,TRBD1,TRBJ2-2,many,TGTGCCAGTACCCCCCTAGACAGGGTAGGCACCGGGGAGCTGTTTTTT,CASTPLDRVGTGELFF
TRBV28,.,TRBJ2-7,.,TGTGCCAGCAGTTTAATAGCTCCGAGACGGCACTACAAGCAGTACTTC,CASSLIAPRRHYKQYF
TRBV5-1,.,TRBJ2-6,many,TGCGCCAGCAGCAAGAATCCAGGGTCTGGGGCCAACGTCCTGACTTTC,CASSKNPGSGANVLTF
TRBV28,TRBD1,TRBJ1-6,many,TGTGCCAGCAGGCTGATTACCGGGACAGATAATTCACCCCTCCACTTT,CASRLITGTDNSPLHF
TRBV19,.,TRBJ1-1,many,TGTGCCAGTAGTTCCAACACTGAAGCTTTCTTT,CASSSNTEAFF
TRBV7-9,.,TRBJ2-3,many,TGTGCCAGTACGAGGGTGGATACGCAGTATTTT,CASTRVDTQYF
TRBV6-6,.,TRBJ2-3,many,TGTGCCAGCAGTTATCTGGACACTCTCACAGATACGCAGTATTTT,CASSYLDTLTDTQYF
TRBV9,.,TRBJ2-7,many,TGTGCCAGCAGCCCTCTGGAGGGGACGGGGCAGTACTTC,CASSPLEGTGQYF
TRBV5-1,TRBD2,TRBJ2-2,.,TGCGCCAGCAGCTTGTTAGCGGGAGGGCCCACCGGGGAGCTGTTTTTT,CASSLLAGGPTGELFF
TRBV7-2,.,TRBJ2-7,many,TGTGCCAGCAGCTTCCTTTACGAGCAGTACTTC,CASSFLYEQYF
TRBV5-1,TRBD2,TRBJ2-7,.,TGTGCCAGCAGCTCGGGACTAGCGGTTCCTTACGGGCAGTACTTC,CASSSGLAVPYGQYF
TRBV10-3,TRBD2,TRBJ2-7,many,TGTGCCATCAGTGAGTCTTCTGTGGGGGGGACGGGTAGTCTGCAGTACTTC,CAISESSVGGTGSLQYF
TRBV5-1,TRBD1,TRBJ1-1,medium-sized,TGCGCCAGCAGCTTGGGACTTCGGGACAGATACACTGAAGCTTTCTTT,CASSLGLRDRYTEAFF
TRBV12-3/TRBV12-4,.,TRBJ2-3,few,TGTGCCAGCAGTTTAATGATAGCCGATACGCAGTATTTT,CASSLMIADTQYF
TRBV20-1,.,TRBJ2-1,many,TGCAGTGCTAGGATCTGGGACATACCCTACAATGAGCAGTTCTTC,CSARIWDIPYNEQFF